This T cell receptor beta chain was identified in a study of pediatric ulcerative colitis. Per germline, CDR1 SQVTM and CDR2 ANQGSEA. V was pared by 1 base and J by 8 bases, with 10 bases of the junction left unmatched. This CDR3 has 14 residues. During colonoscopy, one to two rectal pinch biopsies were collected. Controls: normal colonoscopy findings, no IBD within the following year. TCRdb's copy holds only in-frame clones and misses some; the assay was immunoSEQ multiplex PCR. The data contain some 15,000 clones, roughly three quarters of them seen just once; the ten biggest clones take up 6.5% to 9.5%.

The receptor was derived from a boy between 10 and 17 years old who was a control in a study of pediatric ulcerative colitis. The rearrangement uses TRBV29-1 and TRBJ1-2, with 7 bases aligning to TRBD1. Sequenced sample: gut tissue. For the CDR3, the DNA is TGCAGCGTTGAAGGGCGACAGGGCGACTGGGGCTACACCTTC. This encodes CSVEGRQGDWGYTF.